The clone carrying this T cell receptor (beta chain) was seen just once. Its matching antigen is unknown. TCRdb re-called the reads with MiXCR, one entry per CDR3 protein. The data show under 450,000 distinct CDR3 sequences, roughly 34% seen once. This entry comes from a study of T cell repertoires in cytomegalovirus infection. Study information: It can be stated that public TCR beta signatures indicated CMV infection as well as a matching HLA type. Notes on the study in general: In two of eight donors, the top clonotype was HLA-C-restricted CMV-specific.

Trimming left V 2 bases short and J 1 base short, with 11 bases between. Germline-derived CDR1 and CDR2 are SGDLS and YYNGEE. CDR3 length equals 15 residues. The chain recombines TRBV9 with TRBJ2-3, with a tentative D call TRBD1 (6 bases). The sample in question was cultured PBMCs, obtained from culture after CMV antigen stimulation. This receptor was obtained from a human donor in good health (CMV status not recorded). Some clones in this sample may be carry-over from other donors' samples. This CDR3 reads CASSVGHDGTDTQYF. The CDR3 DNA is TGTGCCAGCAGCGTGGGACACGATGGCACAGATACGCAGTATTTT.